The 20 T cell receptor beta chains below come from one sample, sequenced in a study of regulatory T cells in long-lasting Graves disease. As for time point: newly diagnosed GD, antithyroid drugs for less than 3 months. The authors made the TCR library using RNA they extracted from PBMCs. For TCR beta, libraries came from iRepertoire HTBI primers and Arm-PCR of CDR3 regions. A single record per CDR3 protein comes from TCRdb applying MiXCR to the multiplex PCR reads. The sample lists 500,000 to 700,000 distinct CDR3 sequences, roughly 16% occurring once. These data were likewise used in another study, on T cells in Graves' hyperthyroidism and ophthalmopathy.

The sample was peripheral blood mononuclear cells (PBMCs), taken at new diagnosis, from a patient treated with antithyroid drugs. All receptors derive from a woman aged 25 to 39 with Graves disease.

In this sample, this clonotype turned up a few times. A much larger clone lies a single base off, so this may be a read error. V and J are TRBV7-8 and TRBJ1-2, with a possible D match to TRBD1 (5 bases). The CDR3 totals 14 residues. The germline V gene encodes CDR1 SGHVS and CDR2 FQNEAQ. V was cut by 3 bases and J by 3 bases, with 11 bases left in between. CDR3 nucleotide sequence: TGTGCCAGCAGCTTCGGCAGGGTAGACTATGGCTACACCTTC. Its translation is CASSFGRVDYGYTF.

This clonotype has at least ten counts. The V and J genes are TRBV5-1 and TRBJ2-3; D might be TRBD1 (6 bases). CDR3 length: 18 residues. Trimming cost V 1 base and J 0 bases, with 18 bases left between them. Germline V gene lookup returns CDR1 SGHRS and CDR2 YFSETQ. CDR3 coding DNA: TGCGCCAGCAGCTTGATGCTGGGAGACAGGAGAAGCACAGATACGCAGTATTTT. This encodes CASSLMLGDRRSTDTQYF.

This clonotype was found many times. The J gene is TRBJ1-2, the V gene TRBV28, with D possibly being TRBD1 (5 bases). V was clipped by 7 bases and J by 0 bases, with 15 bases between them. This CDR3 has 15 amino acids. CDR1 and CDR2 (germline): MDHEN, SYDVKM. The CDR3 DNA reads TGTGCCAGCATCTACCGACAGAGAGCTAACTATGGCTACACCTTC. This gives the protein CASIYRQRANYGYTF.

This clonotype came up many times. This sequence joins TRBV12-3 or TRBV12-4 and TRBJ2-7; D is perhaps TRBD2 (5 bases). This CDR3 has 15 amino acids. Trimming pared 5 bases from V and 0 bases from J, leaving 14 bases between. The CDR3 reads CASSRTDGSSYEQYF. CDR3 nucleotides: TGTGCCAGCAGTCGGACGGATGGGAGCTCCTACGAGCAGTACTTC.

V usage is TRBV14 and J usage is TRBJ2-3; a weak D match, TRBD2 (5 bases). The length of the CDR3 is 12 residues. The V gene lost 4 bases and the J gene lost 8 bases, with 10 bases spanning the gap. From germline, CDR1 is SGHDN and CDR2 FVKESK. The CDR3 DNA follows: TGTGCCAGCAGCCCCGGAGCGGCTACGCAGTATTTT. Residues: CASSPGAATQYF.

In its sample, this clonotype was seen a few times. This chain joins TRBV7-9 and TRBJ1-1; D may be TRBD1 (5 bases). This CDR3 is 15 amino acids long. V dropped 5 bases and J dropped 5 bases, with 18 bases sitting between them. In germline, CDR1 is SEHNR, CDR2 FQNEAQ (reference sequence). CDR3 nucleotide sequence: TGTGCCAGCAGCCCCGGGAGGGGCCAGGGTACTGAAGCTTTCTTT. Translating gives CASSPGRGQGTEAFF.

This clonotype was detected ten times or more. The chain combines TRBV2 with TRBJ1-3; no clear D gene. Per germline, CDR1 SNHLY and CDR2 FYNNEI. Trimming took 7 bases from V and 0 from J, leaving 10 bases between them. CDR3 length equals 14 residues. The CDR3, as DNA: TGTGCCAGCACTCCGGGCAGCTCTGGAAACACCATATATTTT. It is translated as CASTPGSSGNTIYF.

This clonotype has a handful of counts. V gene TRBV6-1 combines with J gene TRBJ1-6; 9 bases are shared with TRBD1. Germline V gene lookup returns CDR1 MNHNS and CDR2 SASEGT. The CDR3 has 18 residues. V lost 3 bases, J lost 7 bases, and 13 bases stayed unmatched. In DNA form, the CDR3 reads TGTGCCAGCAGTGACCTTTCCGGGACAGGGAGTTTCAATTCACCCCTCCACTTT. This gives the protein CASSDLSGTGSFNSPLHF.

This clonotype was found many times. The chain employs TRBV11-2 and TRBJ2-7; D uncertain. The CDR3 runs 13 residues. Germline V gene sequence: CDR1 SGHAT, CDR2 FQNNGV. Trimming pared 5 bases from V and 6 bases from J, leaving 14 bases between. Here the CDR3 DNA reads TGTGCCAGCAGCCCCCTCCGAGGCCTCGAGCAGTACTTC. This sequence encodes CASSPLRGLEQYF. Supplemented by reference TRBV11-2 and TRBJ2-7, the full variable domain reads EAGVAQSPRYKIIEKRQSVAFWCNPISGHATLYWYQQILGQGPKLLIQFQNNGVVDDSQLPKDRFSAERLKGVDSTLKIQPAKLEDSAVYLCASSPLRGLEQYFGPGTRLTVT.

The chain recombines TRBV5-1 with TRBJ2-5, with D perhaps matching TRBD1 (5 bases). This CDR3 region has 14 residues. With 0 bases removed from V and 3 bases from J, the gap between germline ends came to 9 bases. Per the germline V gene, CDR1 is SGHRS and CDR2 is YFSETQ. In DNA, the CDR3 is TGCGCCAGCAGCTTGGTCGACAGAAAAGAGACCCAGTACTTC. It is translated as CASSLVDRKETQYF. Full variable domain (rest looked up from reference TRBV5-1 and TRBJ2-5): KAGVTQTPRYLIKTRGQQVTLSCSPISGHRSVSWYQQTPGQGLQFLFEYFSETQRNKGNFPGRFSGRQFSNSRSEMNVSTLELGDSALYLCASSLVDRKETQYFGPGTRLLVL.

This chain joins TRBV5-4 and TRBJ2-3; D remains ambiguous. The CDR3 consists of 14 residues. Germline V gene lookup returns CDR1 SGHNT and CDR2 YYREEE (reference sequence). V lost 1 base to trimming and J lost 6 bases, with 12 bases between them. CDR3 loop: CASSLTLGKDTQYF. The DNA for the CDR3 is TGTGCCAGCAGCTTGACTCTGGGGAAGGATACGCAGTATTTT.

This clonotype was observed many times. This rearrangement joins TRBV15 to TRBJ1-5; no definite D call. Trimming cost V 1 base and J 7 bases, with 14 bases left between them. Germline V gene sequence: CDR1 LNHNV, CDR2 YYDKDF (reference sequence). This CDR3 contains 15 residues. The CDR3 coding sequence is TGTGCCACCAGCAGAGGAAACGCAGATCGGCAGCCCCAGCATTTT. It yields the protein CATSRGNADRQPQHF.

Many counts were recorded for this clonotype. The V gene is TRBV11-2, the J gene TRBJ2-3; TRBD2 aligns across 9 bases. V was clipped by 6 bases and J by 8 bases; unmatched bases: 9. The CDR3 contains 14 residues. CDR1 SGHAT and CDR2 FQNNGV come from the germline V gene. CDR3 sequence (DNA): TGTGCCAGCAGAAAGGCGGGAGGGGAGAGTACGCAGTATTTT. This sequence encodes CASRKAGGESTQYF.

The rearrangement links TRBV3-1 to TRBJ2-1, with 7 nucleotides matching TRBD1. Germline CDR1 LGHDT, CDR2 YNNKEL (reference sequence). The CDR3 has 12 residues. The V and J ends lost 5 bases and 8 bases, in that order; junction bases with no gene match: 3. Here the CDR3 DNA reads TGTGCCAGCAGCGACAGGGTTTATGAGCAGTTCTTC. It is translated as CASSDRVYEQFF.

The CDR3 sequence: CASSLSFGAGSSYNEQFF. CDR3 DNA sequence: TGTGCCAGCTCACTGTCCTTCGGGGCGGGAAGCTCCTACAATGAGCAGTTCTTC. The V call is TRBV18, the J call TRBJ2-1; D perhaps matches TRBD2 (6 bases). Germline V gene lookup returns CDR1 KGHSH and CDR2 LQKENI. V lost 4 bases to trimming and J lost 0 bases, with 19 bases between them. The CDR3 length is 18 residues.

This clonotype was detected a few times. The J gene is TRBJ2-1, the V gene TRBV29-1, with D uncertain. The germline V and J ends were trimmed by 2 bases and 3 bases, with 5 bases remaining between them. CDR1 is SQVTM and CDR2 is ANQGSEA in the germline V gene. The CDR3 extends over 12 amino acids. CDR3 coding DNA: TGCAGCGTTGAAAGTTTCTACAATGAGCAGTTCTTC. Encoded protein: CSVESFYNEQFF.

This clonotype was recorded many times. The chain is built from TRBV2 and TRBJ2-7; 7 positions match TRBD2. This CDR3 has 15 residues. The germline V gene has CDR1 SNHLY and CDR2 FYNNEI. Germline trimming cut 5 bases from V and 2 bases from J; bases unmatched to any gene: 9. The CDR3 DNA is TGTGCCAGCAGTAACGGGAGGCGGCCAACCTACGAGCAGTACTTC. Translation gives CASSNGRRPTYEQYF. The complete variable domain, with remaining parts taken from reference TRBV2 and TRBJ2-7, reads EPEVTQTPSHQVTQMGQEVILRCVPISNHLYFYWYRQILGQKVEFLVSFYNNEISEKSEIFDDQFSVERPDGSNFTLKIRSTKLEDSAMYFCASSNGRRPTYEQYFGPGTRLTVT.

Concerning this clonotype: The junction does not match germline at one end; this may be a read error. V and J are TRBV9 and TRBJ2-7, with D perhaps TRBD1 or TRBD2 (5 bases each). The CDR3 is 14 residues long. From germline, CDR1 is SGDLS and CDR2 YYNGEE. The CDR3 DNA follows: TGTGCCAGCGGCGTAGTTGGGACCTCCTACGAGCAGTACTTC. As protein: CASGVVGTSYEQYF.

This clonotype was counted at least ten times. The V and J genes are TRBV15 and TRBJ2-7; TRBD2 aligns across 11 bases. The junction had 7 bases not matched to a gene; V was cut back by 3 bases and J by 3 bases. In germline, CDR1 is LNHNV, CDR2 YYDKDF (reference sequence). The CDR3 covers 16 residues. CDR3: CATSRAGTSGRYEQYF. The CDR3 coding sequence is TGTGCCACCAGCAGGGCCGGGACTAGCGGTCGCTACGAGCAGTACTTC.

The J gene is TRBJ2-2, the V gene TRBV19; D is uncertain. V dropped 5 bases and J dropped 6 bases, with 10 bases sitting between them. Germline CDR1 LNHDA, CDR2 SQIVND (reference sequence). The CDR3 totals 13 residues. The CDR3, as DNA: TGTGCCAGTAGTTCCTTCGTCTCCGGGGAGCTGTTTTTT. Its protein product is CASSSFVSGELFF.